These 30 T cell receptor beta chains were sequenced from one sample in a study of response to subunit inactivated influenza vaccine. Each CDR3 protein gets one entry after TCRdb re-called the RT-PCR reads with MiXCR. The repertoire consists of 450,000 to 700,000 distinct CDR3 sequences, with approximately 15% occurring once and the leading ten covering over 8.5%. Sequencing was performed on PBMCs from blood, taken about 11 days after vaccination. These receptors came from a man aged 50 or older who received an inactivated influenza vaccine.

The CDR3 here is CASSSPEGWDYPYNEQFF. The CDR3 DNA reads TGTGCCAGCAGCTCCCCCGAGGGGTGGGACTACCCATACAATGAGCAGTTCTTC. This chain connects TRBV11-2 to TRBJ2-1; 7 bases line up with TRBD2. J was trimmed by 4 bases and V by 4 bases; bases with no gene match: 16. CDR1 SGHAT and CDR2 FQNNGV come from the germline V gene. The CDR3 runs 18 residues.

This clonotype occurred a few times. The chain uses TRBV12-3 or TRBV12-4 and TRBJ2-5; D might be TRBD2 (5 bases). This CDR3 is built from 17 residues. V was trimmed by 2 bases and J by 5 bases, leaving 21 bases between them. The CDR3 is CASSLKRQALRSETQYF. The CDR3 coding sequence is TGTGCCAGCAGTTTAAAGCGGCAGGCCCTTAGGTCGGAGACCCAGTACTTC.

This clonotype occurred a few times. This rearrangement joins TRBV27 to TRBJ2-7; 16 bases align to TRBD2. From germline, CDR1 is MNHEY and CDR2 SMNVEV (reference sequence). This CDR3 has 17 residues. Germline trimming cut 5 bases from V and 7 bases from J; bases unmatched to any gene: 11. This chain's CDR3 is CASSPLRPGLAGGEQYF. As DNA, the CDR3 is TGTGCCAGCAGTCCTCTCCGACCGGGACTAGCGGGAGGGGAGCAGTACTTC.

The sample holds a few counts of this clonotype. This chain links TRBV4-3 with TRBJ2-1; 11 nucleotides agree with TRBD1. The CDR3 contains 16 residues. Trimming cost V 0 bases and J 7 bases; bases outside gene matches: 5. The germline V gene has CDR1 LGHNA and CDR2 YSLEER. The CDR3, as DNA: TGCGCCAGCAGCCAAGATGGACAGGGGGCGGGGAATGAGCAGTTCTTC. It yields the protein CASSQDGQGAGNEQFF.

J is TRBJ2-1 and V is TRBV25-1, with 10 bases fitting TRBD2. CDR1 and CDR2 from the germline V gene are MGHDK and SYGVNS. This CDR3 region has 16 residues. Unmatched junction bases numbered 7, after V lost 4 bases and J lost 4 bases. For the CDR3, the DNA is TGTGCCAGCAGTGGATACGGGACTAGCGTTTACAATGAGCAGTTCTTC. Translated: CASSGYGTSVYNEQFF.

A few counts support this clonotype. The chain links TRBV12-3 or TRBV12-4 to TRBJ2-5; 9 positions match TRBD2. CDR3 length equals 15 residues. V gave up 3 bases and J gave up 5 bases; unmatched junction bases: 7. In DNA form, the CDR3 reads TGTGCCAGCAGTTTTGCGGGGGGGCCGAGGGAGACCCAGTACTTC. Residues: CASSFAGGPRETQYF.

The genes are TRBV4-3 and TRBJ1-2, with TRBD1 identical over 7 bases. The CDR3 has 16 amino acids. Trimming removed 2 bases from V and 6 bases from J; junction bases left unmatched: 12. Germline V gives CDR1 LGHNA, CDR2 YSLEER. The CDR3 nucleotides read TGCGCCAGCAGCCAAAACCTAGGGACAGCTTTTAATGGCTACACCTTC. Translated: CASSQNLGTAFNGYTF.

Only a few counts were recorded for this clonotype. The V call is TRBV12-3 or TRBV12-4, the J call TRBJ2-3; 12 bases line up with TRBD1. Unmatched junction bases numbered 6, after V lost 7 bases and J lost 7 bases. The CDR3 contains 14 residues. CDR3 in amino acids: CASIGTGGANTQYF. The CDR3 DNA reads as TGTGCCAGCATTGGGACAGGGGGCGCAAATACGCAGTATTTT.

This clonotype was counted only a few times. The CDR3 nucleotides read TGTGCCAGCAGCTTAGACAGGGGGGGCGAGCAGTACTTC. This gives the protein CASSLDRGGEQYF. This chain connects TRBV7-7 to TRBJ2-7, with D possibly matching TRBD1 (8 bases). V lost 1 base to trimming and J lost 6 bases, with 10 bases between them. CDR3 length equals 13 residues. CDR1 and CDR2 from the germline V gene are SSHAT and FNYEAQ (reference sequence).

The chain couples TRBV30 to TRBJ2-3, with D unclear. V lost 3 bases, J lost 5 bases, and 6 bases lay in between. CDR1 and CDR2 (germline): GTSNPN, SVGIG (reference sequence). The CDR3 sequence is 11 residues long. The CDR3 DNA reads TGTGCCTGGAGCATCCAAGATACGCAGTATTTT. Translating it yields CAWSIQDTQYF.

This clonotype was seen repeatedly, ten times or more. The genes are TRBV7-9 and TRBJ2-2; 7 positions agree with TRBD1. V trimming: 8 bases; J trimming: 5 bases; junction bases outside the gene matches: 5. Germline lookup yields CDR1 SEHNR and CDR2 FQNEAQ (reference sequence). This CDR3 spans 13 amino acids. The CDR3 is CASFTQGTGELFF. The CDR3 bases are TGTGCCAGCTTCACACAGGGGACCGGGGAGCTGTTTTTT.

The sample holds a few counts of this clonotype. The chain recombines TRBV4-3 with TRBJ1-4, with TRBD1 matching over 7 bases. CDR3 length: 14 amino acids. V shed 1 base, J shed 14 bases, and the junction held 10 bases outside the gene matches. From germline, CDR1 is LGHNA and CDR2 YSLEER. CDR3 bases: TGCGCCAGCAGCCAAGTACAGGGGCCCCTTGGGCTGTTTTTT. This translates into CASSQVQGPLGLFF.

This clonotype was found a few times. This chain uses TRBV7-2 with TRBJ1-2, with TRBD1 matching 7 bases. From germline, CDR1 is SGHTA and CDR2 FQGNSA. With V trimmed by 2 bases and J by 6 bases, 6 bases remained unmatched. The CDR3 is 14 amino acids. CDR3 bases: TGTGCCAGCAGCTTATCGCCAGGGACAGATGGCTACACCTTC. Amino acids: CASSLSPGTDGYTF.

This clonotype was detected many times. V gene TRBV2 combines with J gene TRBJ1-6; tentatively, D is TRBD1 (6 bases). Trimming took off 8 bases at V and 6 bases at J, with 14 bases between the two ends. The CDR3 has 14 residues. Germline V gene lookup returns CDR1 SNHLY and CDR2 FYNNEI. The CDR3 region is CASGRTAGNSPLHF. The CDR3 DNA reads TGTGCCAGCGGCCGGACAGCGGGTAATTCACCCCTCCACTTT. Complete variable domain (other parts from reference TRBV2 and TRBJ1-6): EPEVTQTPSHQVTQMGQEVILRCVPISNHLYFYWYRQILGQKVEFLVSFYNNEISEKSEIFDDQFSVERPDGSNFTLKIRSTKLEDSAMYFCASGRTAGNSPLHFGNGTRLTVT.

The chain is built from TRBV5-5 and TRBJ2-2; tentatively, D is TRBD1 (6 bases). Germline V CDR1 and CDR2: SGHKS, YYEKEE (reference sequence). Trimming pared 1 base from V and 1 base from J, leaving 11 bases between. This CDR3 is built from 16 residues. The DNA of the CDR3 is TGTGCCAGCAGCTTGCCCCAGGGGCTGAACACCGGGGAGCTGTTTTTT. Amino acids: CASSLPQGLNTGELFF.

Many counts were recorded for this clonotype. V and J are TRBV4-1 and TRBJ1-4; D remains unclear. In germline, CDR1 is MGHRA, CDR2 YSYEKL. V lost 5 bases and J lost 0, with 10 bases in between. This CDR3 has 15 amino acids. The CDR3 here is CASSYPGATNEKLFF. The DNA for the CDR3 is TGCGCCAGCAGCTACCCCGGTGCAACTAATGAAAAACTGTTTTTT.

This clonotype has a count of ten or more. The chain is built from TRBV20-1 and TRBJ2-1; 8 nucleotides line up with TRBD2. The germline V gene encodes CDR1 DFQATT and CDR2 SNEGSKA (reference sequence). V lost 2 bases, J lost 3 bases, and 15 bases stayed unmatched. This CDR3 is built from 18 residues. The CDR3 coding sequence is TGCAGTGCTAGACCCACTCTAACCGGGAGGGGATTCTACAATGAGCAGTTCTTC. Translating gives CSARPTLTGRGFYNEQFF.

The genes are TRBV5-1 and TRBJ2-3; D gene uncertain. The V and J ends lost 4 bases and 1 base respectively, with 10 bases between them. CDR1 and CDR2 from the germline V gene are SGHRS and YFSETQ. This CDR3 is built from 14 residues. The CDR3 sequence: CASSQDHGTDTQYF. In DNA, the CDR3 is TGCGCCAGCAGCCAAGACCACGGCACAGATACGCAGTATTTT. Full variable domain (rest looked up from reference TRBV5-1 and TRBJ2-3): KAGVTQTPRYLIKTRGQQVTLSCSPISGHRSVSWYQQTPGQGLQFLFEYFSETQRNKGNFPGRFSGRQFSNSRSEMNVSTLELGDSALYLCASSQDHGTDTQYFGPGTRLTVL.

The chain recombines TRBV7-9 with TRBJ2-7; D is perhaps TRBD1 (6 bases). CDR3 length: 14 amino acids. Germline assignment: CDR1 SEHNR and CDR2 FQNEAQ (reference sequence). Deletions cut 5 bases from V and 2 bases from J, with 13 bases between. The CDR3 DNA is TGTGCCAGCAGCCCACAGGGAAGTCCCTACGAGCAGTACTTC. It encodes CASSPQGSPYEQYF.

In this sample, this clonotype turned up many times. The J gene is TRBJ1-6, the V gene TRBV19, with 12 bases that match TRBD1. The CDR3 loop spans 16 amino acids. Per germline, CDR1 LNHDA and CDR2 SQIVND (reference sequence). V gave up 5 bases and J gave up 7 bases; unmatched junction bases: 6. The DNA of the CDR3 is TGTGCCAGTAGTTACCCGGGACAGGGGGCGAATTCACCCCTCCACTTT. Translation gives CASSYPGQGANSPLHF.

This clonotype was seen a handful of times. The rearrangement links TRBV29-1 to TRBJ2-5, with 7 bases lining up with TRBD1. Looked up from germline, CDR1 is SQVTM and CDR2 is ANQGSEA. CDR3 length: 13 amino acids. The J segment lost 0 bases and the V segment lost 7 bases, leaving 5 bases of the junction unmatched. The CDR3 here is CSAGQANQETQYF. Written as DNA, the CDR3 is TGCAGCGCCGGACAGGCCAACCAAGAGACCCAGTACTTC.

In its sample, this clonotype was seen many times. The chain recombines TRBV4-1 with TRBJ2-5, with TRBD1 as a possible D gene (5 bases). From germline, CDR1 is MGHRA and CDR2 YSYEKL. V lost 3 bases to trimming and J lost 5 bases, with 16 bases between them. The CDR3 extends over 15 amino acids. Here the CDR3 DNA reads TGCGCCAGCAGCCACCTCAGGGCGGCGGTGGAGACCCAGTACTTC. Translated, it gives CASSHLRAAVETQYF.

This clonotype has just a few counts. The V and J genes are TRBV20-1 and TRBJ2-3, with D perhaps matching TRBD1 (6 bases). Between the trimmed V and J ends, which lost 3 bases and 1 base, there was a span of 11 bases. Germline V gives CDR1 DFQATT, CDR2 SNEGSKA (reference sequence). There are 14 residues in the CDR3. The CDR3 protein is CSASVTGRTDTQYF. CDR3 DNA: TGCAGTGCTAGCGTGACAGGCCGCACAGATACGCAGTATTTT.

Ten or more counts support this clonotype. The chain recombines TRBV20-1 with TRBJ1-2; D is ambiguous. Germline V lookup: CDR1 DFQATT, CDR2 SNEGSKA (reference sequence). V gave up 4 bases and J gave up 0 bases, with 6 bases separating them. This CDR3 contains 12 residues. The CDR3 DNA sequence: TGCAGTGCTATCTCAACTAACTATGGCTACACCTTC. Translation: CSAISTNYGYTF.

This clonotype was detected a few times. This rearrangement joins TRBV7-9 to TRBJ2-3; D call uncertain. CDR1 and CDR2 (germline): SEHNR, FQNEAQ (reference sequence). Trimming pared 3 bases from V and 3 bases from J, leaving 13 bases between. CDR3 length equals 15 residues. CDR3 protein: CASSFDGRGTDTQYF. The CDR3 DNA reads TGTGCCAGCAGCTTCGACGGCCGAGGAACAGATACGCAGTATTTT.

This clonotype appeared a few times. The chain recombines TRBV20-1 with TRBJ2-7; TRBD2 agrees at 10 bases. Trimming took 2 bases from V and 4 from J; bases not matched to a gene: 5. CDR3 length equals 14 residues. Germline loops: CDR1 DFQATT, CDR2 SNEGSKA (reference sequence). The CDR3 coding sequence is TGCAGTGCTAGAACTAGCGGGAATCCTTACGAGCAGTACTTC. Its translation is CSARTSGNPYEQYF.

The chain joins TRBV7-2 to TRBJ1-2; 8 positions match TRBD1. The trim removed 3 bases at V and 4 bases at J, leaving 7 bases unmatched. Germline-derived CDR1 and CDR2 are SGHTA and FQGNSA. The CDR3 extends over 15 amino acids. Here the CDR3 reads CASSLVGTGPYGYTF. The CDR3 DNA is TGTGCCAGCAGCTTGGTGGGGACAGGCCCCTATGGCTACACCTTC.

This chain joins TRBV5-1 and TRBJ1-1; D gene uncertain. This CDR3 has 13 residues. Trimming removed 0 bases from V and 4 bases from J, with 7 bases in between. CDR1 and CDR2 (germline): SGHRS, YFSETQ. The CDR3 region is CASSLEVGTEAFF. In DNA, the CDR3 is TGCGCCAGCAGCTTGGAGGTAGGCACTGAAGCTTTCTTT.

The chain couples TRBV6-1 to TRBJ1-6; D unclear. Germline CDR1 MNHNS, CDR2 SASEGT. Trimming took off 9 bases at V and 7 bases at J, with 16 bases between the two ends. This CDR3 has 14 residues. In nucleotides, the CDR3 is TGTGCCAGTTCCCCCCGGGCCGGCAATTCACCCCTCCACTTT. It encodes CASSPRAGNSPLHF.

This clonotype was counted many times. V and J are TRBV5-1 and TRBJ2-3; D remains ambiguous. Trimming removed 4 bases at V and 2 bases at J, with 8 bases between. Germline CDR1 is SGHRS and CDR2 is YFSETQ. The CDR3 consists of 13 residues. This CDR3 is CASSTTVTDTQYF. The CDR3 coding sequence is TGCGCCAGCAGCACGACTGTCACAGATACGCAGTATTTT.